The 2 T cell receptor beta chains below all came from one sample that was sequenced in a study of blood T cell repertoires in COVID-19. The table came from immunoSEQ multiplex PCR; TCRdb's copy has only in-frame clones and leaves some out. The table lists around 250,000 clones, 65% to 90% of them singletons. Source material: peripheral blood. The receptors originated from a man aged 50 or older with active or convalescent COVID-19.

This chain links TRBV4-1 with TRBJ1-4; D is possibly TRBD1 (5 bases). There are 16 residues in the CDR3. Germline loops: CDR1 MGHRA, CDR2 YSYEKL. Trimming took 4 bases from V and 8 from J, leaving 20 bases between them. The CDR3 bases are TGCGCCAGCAGCCCCCTGGGGCCGCTCCCCGGAGAAAAACTGTTTTTT. Protein sequence: CASSPLGPLPGEKLFF.

The CDR3 DNA sequence: TGTGCCAGCAGCCAAGGTCGAGGTCCCTGGGGCTACACCTTC. The encoded protein is CASSQGRGPWGYTF. The rearrangement joins TRBV3-1 (or the pseudogene TRBV3-2) to TRBJ1-2, with D uncertain. V gave up 1 base and J gave up 8 bases, with 14 bases separating them. Germline-derived CDR1 and CDR2 are LGHDT and YNNKEL (reference sequence). This CDR3 spans 14 amino acids.